A single T cell receptor (beta chain) is shown here with its context. The CDR3 consists of 16 residues. Looked up from germline, CDR1 is SGHTA and CDR2 is FQGNSA. The J segment lost 1 base and the V segment lost 3 bases, leaving 3 bases of the junction unmatched. The data belong to a study of technical replicates of blood from a few donors. Only in-frame clones appear in the TCRdb table, and some are missing; sequencing was by immunoSEQ multiplex PCR. This repertoire shows fewer than 85,000 clones, 94% found once; its top ten account for 0.3% to 0.5%. The chain is built from TRBV7-2 and TRBJ2-5, with 12 bases fitting TRBD2. Sequenced input: T cells isolated from PBMCs. This TCR was sampled from a human donor in good health. Here the CDR3 reads CASSFRLAGVQETQYF. As DNA, the CDR3 is TGTGCCAGCAGCTTTCGACTAGCGGGAGTCCAAGAGACCCAGTACTTC.